This entry lists 20 T cell receptor beta chains sequenced from one sample in a study of blood T cells in healthy people across ages. Then a second PCR, running roughly 7 to 12 cycles, was carried out with a sample-barcoded 5' primer and a J-beta primer mix. Using its own MiXCR run on the 5' RACE reads, TCRdb lists one record per CDR3 protein. The data show approximately 1,100,000 distinct CDR3 sequences, 40% to 45% seen once. The material sequenced was blood. These receptors all stem from an older woman in good health.

This clonotype was seen a handful of times. This rearrangement joins TRBV20-1 to TRBJ1-2; a weak D match, TRBD1 (5 bases). The CDR3 is 13 amino acids. Germline loops: CDR1 DFQATT, CDR2 SNEGSKA (reference sequence). Trimming left V 0 bases short and J 8 bases short, with 13 bases between. The CDR3 DNA reads TGCAGTGCTAGAGATGTAGGGGAAAGGGGCTACACCTTC. It is translated as CSARDVGERGYTF.

V is TRBV14 and J is TRBJ2-1; D not resolved. Germline V gives CDR1 SGHDN, CDR2 FVKESK. With 1 base removed from V and 9 bases from J, the gap between germline ends came to 10 bases. The CDR3 loop spans 13 amino acids. As DNA, the CDR3 is TGTGCCAGCAGCCAAGGGGATCGGAGTGAGCAGTTCTTC. Amino acid sequence: CASSQGDRSEQFF.

The chain is built from TRBV7-2 and TRBJ1-5; possible D gene TRBD1, 5 bases. The V end lost 8 bases, the J end lost 9 bases, and 20 bases lay between the germline ends. The CDR3 covers 14 residues. Germline CDR1 is SGHTA and CDR2 is FQGNSA. The CDR3, as DNA: TGTGCCAGCGGGGGTCCTTCCGCAGGGACGCCCCAGCATTTT. This codes for CASGGPSAGTPQHF.

This rearrangement joins TRBV4-1 to TRBJ2-7; TRBD2 matches at 12 bases. The junction had 15 bases not matched to a gene; V was cut back by 4 bases and J by 2 bases. The germline CDR1 and CDR2 sequences are MGHRA and YSYEKL. This CDR3 is 19 amino acids long. The CDR3, as DNA: TGCGCCAGCAGCCCCCCGCGATTGACTAGCGGGAGTAAAGCCTACGAGCAGTACTTC. Its translation: CASSPPRLTSGSKAYEQYF.

This sequence joins TRBV7-6 and TRBJ1-5; no clear D. The V end lost 5 bases, the J end lost 0 bases, and 17 bases lay between the germline ends. CDR3 length equals 17 residues. In germline, CDR1 is SGHVS, CDR2 FNYEAQ. CDR3 nucleotide sequence: TGTGCCAGCAGCCCCCTTCAGAGTTCTTTTAGCAATCAGCCCCAGCATTTT. Amino acid sequence: CASSPLQSSFSNQPQHF.

V usage is TRBV20-1 and J usage is TRBJ1-2; tentatively, D is TRBD1 (5 bases). The germline V and J ends were trimmed by 6 bases and 4 bases, with 15 bases remaining between them. The germline CDR1 and CDR2 sequences are DFQATT and SNEGSKA (reference sequence). This CDR3 contains 13 residues. CDR3 DNA sequence: TGCAGTGCCCTAGCCGGGGGTGTCTATGGCTACACCTTC. Translation gives CSALAGGVYGYTF.

This chain connects TRBV13 to TRBJ1-4; no definite D call. This CDR3 is 16 amino acids long. V lost 11 bases and J lost 5, with 24 bases in between. Germline CDR1 and CDR2: PRHDT and FYEKMQ (reference sequence). The CDR3 spells CARSLGQAPPNEKLFF. The CDR3 nucleotides are TGTGCCCGTAGCTTAGGCCAAGCGCCCCCAAATGAAAAACTGTTTTTT.

This chain uses TRBV27 with TRBJ2-7; 7 bases are shared with TRBD1. This CDR3 is 15 amino acids long. J gave up 2 bases and V 4 bases, and 8 bases lay outside the gene matches. The germline CDR1 and CDR2 sequences are MNHEY and SMNVEV (reference sequence). The CDR3 nucleotides are TGTGCCAGCAGTTGGGTCGCCGGGACAGCCTACGAGCAGTACTTC. As protein: CASSWVAGTAYEQYF.

V and J are TRBV7-2 and TRBJ1-2; possibly TRBD1 for D (5 bases). Germline values: CDR1 SGHTA, CDR2 FQGNSA. The CDR3 is 14 residues long. Trimming cost V 4 bases and J 4 bases, with 13 bases left between them. CDR3 amino acids: CASSSPSGAYGYTF. CDR3 nucleotides: TGTGCCAGCAGCTCACCAAGCGGGGCCTATGGCTACACCTTC. The full variable domain, its missing parts supplied by reference TRBV7-2 and TRBJ1-2, is GAGVSQSPSNKVTEKGKDVELRCDPISGHTALYWYRQSLGQGLEFLIYFQGNSAPDKSGLPSDRFSAERTGGSVSTLTIQRTQQEDSAVYLCASSSPSGAYGYTFGSGTRLTVV.

The chain recombines TRBV5-1 with TRBJ2-2; the D gene is possibly TRBD2 (6 bases). Germline CDR1 SGHRS, CDR2 YFSETQ. Trimming cost V 0 bases and J 0 bases, with 12 bases left between them. The CDR3 length is 17 residues. CDR3 amino acids: CASSLEGSGTNTGELFF. The CDR3 DNA reads TGCGCCAGCAGCTTGGAAGGTAGCGGAACGAACACCGGGGAGCTGTTTTTT. The variable domain in full, completed from reference TRBV5-1 and TRBJ2-2, reads KAGVTQTPRYLIKTRGQQVTLSCSPISGHRSVSWYQQTPGQGLQFLFEYFSETQRNKGNFPGRFSGRQFSNSRSEMNVSTLELGDSALYLCASSLEGSGTNTGELFFGEGSRLTVL.

This clonotype was seen only a few times. V usage is TRBV15 and J usage is TRBJ2-7; a weak D match, TRBD2 (5 bases). V was shortened by 1 base and J by 1 base, with 14 bases between the two germline ends. The germline gives CDR1 LNHNV, CDR2 YYDKDF (reference sequence). The CDR3 has 16 residues. The DNA of the CDR3 is TGTGCCACCAGCAGAGGGTCCGGTAGACTATCCTACGAGCAGTACTTC. Protein: CATSRGSGRLSYEQYF. Drawing the rest from reference TRBV15 and TRBJ2-7, the complete variable domain is DAMVIQNPRYQVTQFGKPVTLSCSQTLNHNVMYWYQQKSSQAPKLLFHYYDKDFNNEADTPDNFQSRRPNTSFCFLDIRSPGLGDTAMYLCATSRGSGRLSYEQYFGPGTRLTVT.

Comments on this clonotype: A much larger clone is a single base away; this may be a read error. V is TRBV27 and J is TRBJ2-3; D uncertain. Per the germline V gene, CDR1 is MNHEY and CDR2 is SMNVEV (reference sequence). This CDR3 contains 12 residues. Written as DNA, the CDR3 is TGTGCCAGCAGTCCGCACACAGAGACGCAGTATTTT. Translating gives CASSPHTETQYF.

The chain has TRBV20-1 and TRBJ1-6; tentative D call: TRBD1 (5 bases). V lost 1 base and J 5 bases, leaving 9 bases between the germline ends. Germline V lookup: CDR1 DFQATT, CDR2 SNEGSKA (reference sequence). This CDR3 contains 14 residues. The CDR3 region has the DNA TGCAGTGCTAGAGTGGGACGGAATAATTCACCCCTCCACTTT. It yields the protein CSARVGRNNSPLHF.

The chain couples TRBV27 to TRBJ2-7; D uncertain. V was cut by 5 bases and J by 0 bases, with 8 bases left in between. This CDR3 has 13 amino acids. Germline V CDR1 and CDR2: MNHEY, SMNVEV (reference sequence). The CDR3 spells CASSRAPSYEQYF. The CDR3, as DNA: TGTGCCAGCAGTCGGGCCCCCTCCTACGAGCAGTACTTC.

This clonotype was counted between two and nine times. The chain recombines TRBV5-1 with TRBJ2-7, with D hard to call. V lost 2 bases, J lost 3 bases, and 15 bases lay in between. CDR3 length: 15 amino acids. From germline, CDR1 is SGHRS and CDR2 YFSETQ. The CDR3 spells CASSFGEEPHYEQYF. The CDR3 DNA follows: TGCGCCAGCAGCTTTGGAGAAGAACCCCACTACGAGCAGTACTTC.

Here the CDR3 reads CASSRIGRSSTDTQYF. The CDR3 bases are TGTGCCAGCAGCCGTATCGGGCGGTCGAGCACAGATACGCAGTATTTT. This chain joins TRBV5-8 and TRBJ2-3; D is unclear. Germline lookup yields CDR1 SGHTS and CDR2 YDEGEE. The ends were cut back, 4 bases at V and 0 bases at J, with 15 bases in the middle. The CDR3 has 16 residues.

The rearrangement uses TRBV5-1 and TRBJ2-7; D ambiguous. The germline CDR1 and CDR2 sequences are SGHRS and YFSETQ. This CDR3 spans 15 amino acids. V was cut by 4 bases and J by 2 bases, with 16 bases left in between. The CDR3 region has the DNA TGCGCCAGCAGCCCTTTGCAGGCTGTACCCTACGAGCAGTACTTC. Amino acids: CASSPLQAVPYEQYF. The full variable domain, with the rest looked up from reference TRBV5-1 and TRBJ2-7, is KAGVTQTPRYLIKTRGQQVTLSCSPISGHRSVSWYQQTPGQGLQFLFEYFSETQRNKGNFPGRFSGRQFSNSRSEMNVSTLELGDSALYLCASSPLQAVPYEQYFGPGTRLTVT.

This clonotype was detected only a few times. The V gene is TRBV12-3 or TRBV12-4, the J gene TRBJ2-4; 8 nucleotides align to TRBD2. V trimming: 3 bases; J trimming: 5 bases; junction bases outside the gene matches: 6. CDR3 length equals 15 residues. The CDR3 loop reads CASSLGLESQNIQYF. The CDR3, as DNA: TGTGCCAGCAGTTTGGGACTAGAGTCCCAAAACATTCAGTACTTC.

This clonotype was counted only a few times. J is TRBJ2-7 and V is TRBV15; D remains unclear. CDR1 and CDR2 from the germline V gene are LNHNV and YYDKDF (reference sequence). Trimming pared 0 bases from V and 3 bases from J, leaving 6 bases between. The CDR3 length is 13 residues. As DNA, the CDR3 is TGTGCCACCAGCAGAGATTTGAGCTACGAGCAGTACTTC. Protein sequence: CATSRDLSYEQYF.

This sequence joins TRBV5-1 and TRBJ1-5; no clear D gene. V gave up 2 bases and J gave up 7 bases, with 13 bases separating them. The germline V gene has CDR1 SGHRS and CDR2 YFSETQ. The length of the CDR3 is 14 residues. The CDR3 DNA reads as TGCGCCAGCAGCTTTACAGAAGGCGGCCAGCCCCAGCATTTT. This sequence encodes CASSFTEGGQPQHF.